These T cell receptor beta chains were read from a single sample in a study of T cell repertoires in cytomegalovirus infection. TCRdb fed the reads into MiXCR, producing one record per CDR3 protein. The sample yields almost 550,000 distinct CDR3 sequences, 15% to 20% seen once. Sequenced: CD8+ T cells from PBMCs. All receptors come from a human donor in good health (CMV status not recorded). Some clones in this sample may be carry-over from other donors' samples. Each CDR3 is given with its conserved first and last residue. Each record gives: J gene, V gene, D gene, clone size, CDR3 protein, CDR3 DNA. The D gene is left open where the match is weak. Clone size, where shown, is once, few, many, or a class for clones that have expanded.

TRBJ2-7	TRBV7-8	TRBD2	many	CASSLDGTSGRKSSYEQYF	TGTGCCAGCAGCTTAGATGGGACTAGCGGGAGGAAGAGCTCCTACGAGCAGTACTTC
TRBJ2-1	TRBV19	TRBD2	.	CASSIGGGSFDEQFF	TGTGCCAGTAGTATAGGGGGCGGGAGTTTCGATGAGCAGTTCTTC
TRBJ1-3	TRBV27	.	few	CASMSNSGNTIYF	TGTGCCAGCATGAGTAACTCTGGAAACACCATATATTTT
TRBJ2-7	TRBV7-8	.	.	CASTQGGGISYEKYF	TGTGCCAGCACCCAGGGGGGGGGGATATCATACGAGAAGTACTTC
TRBJ2-1	TRBV6-1	.	many	CASSDTGGVDEQFF	TGTGCCAGCAGTGACACTGGTGGGGTCGATGAGCAGTTCTTC
TRBJ2-7	TRBV10-3	.	many	CAISDPFGPPVNHHSLSYEQYF	TGTGCCATCAGTGACCCTTTTGGGCCACCTGTAAACCACCATTCTCTGAGCTACGAGCAGTACTTC
TRBJ2-7	TRBV2	TRBD1	.	CASSTSGTGELEQYF	TGTGCCAGCAGCACTTCCGGGACAGGGGAACTCGAGCAGTACTTC
TRBJ1-3	TRBV24-1	.	.	CATSTGHGLNGGNTIYF	TGTGCCACCAGTACGGGACACGGGCTCAATGGAGGAAACACCATATATTTT
TRBJ2-7	TRBV5-6	TRBD1	few	CASSWAGTGSYEQYF	TGTGCCAGCAGCTGGGCCGGGACAGGATCCTACGAGCAGTACTTC
TRBJ2-3	TRBV28	TRBD2	many	CASSPRAGGSTDTQYF	TGTGCCAGCAGCCCACGAGCGGGAGGTAGCACAGATACGCAGTATTTT
TRBJ2-2	TRBV12-3/TRBV12-4	.	.	CASRRSGELFF	TGTGCCAGCAGGCGTAGCGGGGAGCTGTTTTTT
TRBJ2-7	TRBV7-8	TRBD1	many	CASSPATGFSYEQYF	TGTGCCAGCAGCCCTGCGACAGGGTTCTCCTACGAGCAGTACTTC
TRBJ2-1	TRBV7-3	TRBD2	many	CASSPTSLGPSSYNEQFF	TGTGCCAGCAGCCCGACTAGCCTTGGCCCTAGCTCCTACAATGAGCAGTTCTTC
TRBJ2-7	TRBV7-9	.	.	CASSFPDRAYEQYF	TGTGCCAGCAGCTTCCCGGACCGAGCCTACGAGCAGTACTTC
TRBJ2-7	TRBV19	TRBD1	many	CASSSRDSIYEQYF	TGTGCCAGTAGTTCACGGGACAGCATCTACGAGCAGTACTTC
TRBJ2-1	TRBV15	TRBD2	many	CATSRTSGRKYNEQFF	TGTGCCACCAGCAGGACTAGCGGGAGGAAATACAATGAGCAGTTCTTC
TRBJ1-1	TRBV7-9	TRBD1	many	CASSLGQGEAFF	TGTGCCAGCAGCCTTGGACAGGGTGAAGCTTTCTTT
TRBJ1-1	TRBV5-1	.	many	CASSLEWVNTEAFF	TGCGCCAGCAGCTTGGAATGGGTGAACACTGAAGCTTTCTTT
TRBJ2-2	TRBV5-5	TRBD1	many	CASSGTGKNTGELFF	TGTGCCAGCAGCGGGACAGGGAAGAACACCGGGGAGCTGTTTTTT
TRBJ2-7	TRBV7-9	.	many	CASSLAGHRGSAFDEQYF	TGTGCCAGCAGCTTAGCGGGCCACAGAGGGTCAGCTTTCGACGAGCAGTACTTC
TRBJ2-3	TRBV24-1	TRBD1	few	CATSDMTGSSTDTQYF	TGTGCCACCAGCGATATGACAGGGTCTAGCACAGATACGCAGTATTTT
TRBJ1-2	TRBV7-3	.	many	CASTTDGAAGYTF	TGTGCCAGCACCACGGACGGTGCTGCCGGCTACACCTTC
TRBJ2-7	TRBV2	.	.	CASRITGFSSYEQYF	TGTGCCAGCAGGATAACAGGGTTCAGCTCCTACGAGCAGTACTTC
TRBJ1-3	TRBV6-1	TRBD1	many	CASSEGDSPGNTIYF	TGTGCCAGCAGTGAAGGGGACAGCCCTGGAAACACCATATATTTT
TRBJ2-3	TRBV15	.	.	CATSRDLPRGDWADTQYF	TGTGCCACCAGCAGAGACCTTCCTAGGGGTGATTGGGCAGATACGCAGTATTTT
TRBJ2-5	TRBV15	.	.	CATSGEYRRQETQYF	TGTGCCACCAGCGGGGAGTACAGGCGACAAGAGACCCAGTACTTC
TRBJ2-6	TRBV6-2/TRBV6-3	TRBD2	many	CASSYEGLAGDSGANVLTF	TGTGCCAGCAGTTACGAGGGACTAGCGGGAGATTCTGGGGCCAACGTCCTGACTTTC
TRBJ2-7	TRBV6-6	.	many	CASSYTDRSYEQYF	TGTGCCAGCAGTTACACGGACCGCTCCTACGAGCAGTACTTC
TRBJ2-7	TRBV27	.	.	CASSLSTEAYEQYF	TGTGCCAGCAGTTTATCGACAGAGGCCTACGAGCAGTACTTC
TRBJ2-7	TRBV19	.	many	CASSISGTGTYEQYF	TGTGCCAGTAGTATATCCGGCACCGGGACCTACGAGCAGTACTTC
TRBJ2-7	TRBV4-1	TRBD1	few	CASSQRVTGAEQYF	TGCGCCAGCAGCCAGAGGGTAACAGGGGCCGAGCAGTACTTC
TRBJ1-1	TRBV7-9	TRBD1	.	CASSPPVAGGGNTEAFF	TGTGCCAGCAGCCCCCCAGTGGCAGGGGGGGGGAACACTGAAGCTTTCTTT
TRBJ1-5	TRBV4-1	.	few	CASSQGVGNQPQHF	TGCGCCAGCAGCCAAGGGGTGGGCAATCAGCCCCAGCATTTT
TRBJ1-1	TRBV12-5	.	many	CASRTAGNTEAFF	TGTGCTAGCAGGACTGCGGGGAACACTGAAGCTTTCTTT
TRBJ2-3	TRBV4-1	TRBD2	.	CATRARLAGTTDTQYF	TGCGCCACCAGGGCTAGACTAGCGGGGACCACAGATACGCAGTATTTT
TRBJ2-1	TRBV12-5	TRBD2	many	CASGLPTSGSSSYNEQFF	TGTGCTAGTGGTTTGCCGACTAGCGGGTCAAGCTCCTACAATGAGCAGTTCTTC
TRBJ2-7	TRBV27	.	many	CASSLSKGDPPYEQYF	TGTGCCAGCAGTTTATCGAAAGGTGATCCTCCCTACGAGCAGTACTTC
TRBJ1-4	TRBV5-6	TRBD1	.	CASSPGTGFNEKLFF	TGTGCCAGCAGCCCCGGGACAGGGTTTAATGAAAAACTGTTTTTT
TRBJ1-1	TRBV2	.	.	CASMDTDMNTEAFF	TGTGCCAGCATGGATACGGATATGAACACTGAAGCTTTCTTT
TRBJ2-1	TRBV4-1	TRBD2	.	CASSQGGLAGGLNEQFF	TGCGCCAGCAGCCAAGGGGGCTTAGCGGGGGGACTTAATGAGCAGTTCTTC
TRBJ1-4	TRBV28	.	.	CASSSAAEGEKLFF	TGTGCCAGCAGTTCGGCGGCCGAGGGTGAAAAACTGTTTTTT
TRBJ2-7	TRBV27	TRBD1	many	CASSAGGSNGEQYF	TGTGCCAGCAGTGCAGGGGGTTCCAATGGCGAGCAGTACTTC
TRBJ2-7	TRBV2	.	.	CARDKGSEQYF	TGTGCCAGAGACAAAGGGTCCGAGCAGTACTTC
TRBJ2-1	TRBV20-1	TRBD2	.	CSARELAGDSYNEQFF	TGCAGTGCTAGAGAGCTAGCGGGGGACTCCTACAATGAGCAGTTCTTC
TRBJ1-1	TRBV19	.	many	CASIGGNTEAFF	TGTGCCAGCATTGGAGGGAACACTGAAGCTTTCTTT
TRBJ1-4	TRBV2	TRBD1	many	CASSRDRNEKLFF	TGTGCCAGCAGTAGGGACAGAAATGAAAAACTGTTTTTT
TRBJ2-7	TRBV9	.	.	CASSASGETFYEQYF	TGTGCCAGCAGCGCCTCTGGGGAGACGTTCTACGAGCAGTACTTC
TRBJ2-3	TRBV27	.	.	CASSPWSANTDTQYF	TGTGCCAGCAGCCCGTGGAGTGCAAACACAGATACGCAGTATTTT
TRBJ2-7	TRBV19	TRBD2	.	CASSIILAGGNEQYF	TGTGCCAGTAGTATAATTCTAGCGGGAGGGAACGAGCAGTACTTC
TRBJ1-6	TRBV20-1	TRBD1	few	CSATTDRGYNSPLHF	TGCAGTGCTACAACGGACAGGGGCTATAATTCACCCCTCCACTTT
TRBJ2-7	TRBV7-9	.	many	CASINDYEQYF	TGTGCCAGCATCAACGACTACGAGCAGTACTTC
TRBJ1-1	TRBV19	.	.	CASSISGDGNTEAFF	TGTGCCAGTAGTATATCGGGGGACGGAAACACTGAAGCTTTCTTT
TRBJ2-7	TRBV7-2	TRBD1	.	CASSWDSPCGEQYF	TGTGCCAGCAGCTGGGACAGCCCTTGCGGCGAGCAGTACTTT
TRBJ2-7	TRBV27	TRBD2	many	CASRLAGGSYEQYF	TGTGCCAGTCGACTAGCGGGGGGCTCCTACGAGCAGTACTTC